These 12 T cell receptor beta chains originate from one sample sequenced in a study of beta chain features in type 1 diabetes. Reverse transcription of all isolated RNA meant that expressed TCRB transcripts were sequenced. Only in-frame clones appear in the TCRdb table, and some are missing; sequencing was by immunoSEQ multiplex PCR. Of about 5,400 clones in the sample, roughly 70% were seen once. Sequences were obtained from Tregs from blood. The receptors derive from a young man in good health.

V and J are TRBV27 and TRBJ2-1; D is unresolved. With 7 bases removed from V and 0 bases from J, the gap between germline ends came to 13 bases. This CDR3 is built from 15 residues. CDR1 and CDR2 (germline): MNHEY, SMNVEV (reference sequence). CDR3 bases: TGTGCCAGCAAGATCGTGGCTTTCTCCTACAATGAGCAGTTCTTC. Protein sequence: CASKIVAFSYNEQFF.

In its sample, this clone was seen a few times. This chain connects TRBV5-1 to TRBJ2-1; 8 nucleotides agree with TRBD2. The trim removed 0 bases at V and 7 bases at J, leaving 9 bases unmatched. CDR1 SGHRS and CDR2 YFSETQ come from the germline V gene. The CDR3 is made up of 16 amino acids. DNA of the CDR3: TGCGCCAGCAGCTTGGGTTCCAGCGGGGGCTGGAATGAGCAGTTCTTC. It yields the protein CASSLGSSGGWNEQFF.

This chain links TRBV9 with TRBJ1-2, with 11 bases that match TRBD1. The CDR3 is 18 amino acids. Germline CDR1 SGDLS, CDR2 YYNGEE. Trimming at V came to 3 bases and at J to 7 bases, leaving 17 bases not matched to a gene. The CDR3 nucleotides are TGTGCCAGCAGCGGAGGCCTAGTGGACAGGGGGCATCGGAGTGGCTACACCTTC. It specifies CASSGGLVDRGHRSGYTF.

The chain links TRBV20-1 to TRBJ1-2; D gene unclear. Germline CDR1 reads DFQATT; CDR2 reads SNEGSKA (reference sequence). V was clipped by 5 bases and J by 5 bases, with 9 bases between them. The CDR3 loop spans 11 amino acids. For the CDR3, the DNA is TGCAGTGCTGCGGGAGGGTATGGCTACACCTTC. Its protein is CSAAGGYGYTF.

The CDR3 here is CASSWSGGSGQETQYF. CDR3 nucleotide sequence: TGTGCCAGCAGCTGGTCCGGTGGTAGCGGACAAGAGACCCAGTACTTC. The chain uses TRBV7-2 and TRBJ2-5; D might be TRBD2 (6 bases). Trimming took off 4 bases at V and 2 bases at J, with 17 bases between the two ends. CDR3 length equals 16 residues. Germline CDR1 reads SGHTA; CDR2 reads FQGNSA.

This chain connects TRBV9 to TRBJ1-6, with 7 bases that match TRBD1. CDR3 size: 14 residues. Germline V lookup: CDR1 SGDLS, CDR2 YYNGEE. V was pared by 4 bases and J by 7 bases, with 5 bases of the junction left unmatched. The CDR3 region is CASSLDRANSPLHF. In nucleotides, the CDR3 is TGTGCCAGCAGCCTCGACAGGGCAAATTCACCCCTCCACTTT.

The J gene is TRBJ2-5, the V gene TRBV18; unclear D gene. V was trimmed by 5 bases and J by 4 bases, leaving 8 bases between them. Germline lookup yields CDR1 KGHSH and CDR2 LQKENI. This CDR3 spans 12 amino acids. The CDR3 DNA follows: TGTGCCAGCTCAGCGGTGGTAGAGACCCAGTACTTC. Its protein is CASSAVVETQYF.

The chain has TRBV6-5 and TRBJ1-1; TRBD1 aligns across 8 bases. This CDR3 region has 14 residues. CDR1 and CDR2 (germline): MNHEY, SVGAGI. Losses at the gene ends were 6 bases for V and 0 bases for J; bases not matched to a gene: 3. CDR3 nucleotides: TGTGCCAGCAGGAGGACAGGGATGAACACTGAAGCTTTCTTT. Protein product: CASRRTGMNTEAFF.

The chain has TRBV29-1 and TRBJ2-5; TRBD1 agrees at 8 bases. J lost 4 bases, V lost 5 bases, and 3 bases had no gene match. Germline V gene lookup returns CDR1 SQVTM and CDR2 ANQGSEA. The length of the CDR3 is 12 residues. CDR3 coding DNA: TGCAGCGTTAACAGGGGGAGAGAGACCCAGTACTTC. It translates to CSVNRGRETQYF.

The chain uses TRBV19 and TRBJ2-7; D is perhaps TRBD1 (6 bases). Germline CDR1 reads LNHDA; CDR2 reads SQIVND (reference sequence). The CDR3 covers 14 residues. Trimming pared 7 bases from V and 0 bases from J, leaving 13 bases between. The CDR3 nucleotides read TGTGCCAGTATGCAGGGGAAGGGCTCCTACGAGCAGTACTTC. Translation gives CASMQGKGSYEQYF. The full variable domain, in which reference TRBV19 and TRBJ2-7 provide the parts outside the CDR3, is DGGITQSPKYLFRKEGQNVTLSCEQNLNHDAMYWYRQDPGQGLRLIYYSQIVNDFQKGDIAEGYSVSREKKESFPLTVTSAQKNPTAFYLCASMQGKGSYEQYFGPGTRLTVT.

The chain couples TRBV28 to TRBJ2-1, with 8 bases fitting TRBD1. The V and J ends lost 7 bases and 11 bases, in that order; junction bases with no gene match: 7. CDR3 length: 12 amino acids. Per germline, CDR1 MDHEN and CDR2 SYDVKM. CDR3 in DNA: TGTGCCAGCAAACCGGACAGGGCCCAGCAGTTCTTC. Protein sequence: CASKPDRAQQFF.

There are a few counts of this clone. The chain combines TRBV5-1 with TRBJ2-4, with a weak D call TRBD1 (5 bases). Germline lookup yields CDR1 SGHRS and CDR2 YFSETQ. Trimming took 4 bases from V and 5 from J, leaving 10 bases between them. The CDR3 spans 13 residues. In DNA form, the CDR3 reads TGCGCCAGCAGCCCGACGACAGAAAACATTCAGTACTTC. This codes for CASSPTTENIQYF.